This TCR beta chain was captured in a study of blood T cell repertoires in COVID-19. Study summary: The United States, Italy and Spain provided the acute and convalescent COVID-19 samples.

Here immunoSEQ multiplex PCR was the method, and the copy in TCRdb shows in-frame clones only, minus some. Among 200,000 to 250,000 clones, 80% were seen once, and the ten largest hold 6.5% to 9%. This CDR3 has 15 amino acids. Trimming at V came to 3 bases and at J to 4 bases, leaving 8 bases not matched to a gene. From germline, CDR1 is GTSNPN and CDR2 SVGIG (reference sequence). The gene calls are TRBV30 and TRBJ2-2, with TRBD2 identical over 7 bases. This sequence originates from a woman aged 40 to 49 with acute COVID-19. Specimen: PBMCs or T cells enriched from blood (not recorded which). This CDR3 is CAWRGGARATGELFF. For the CDR3, the DNA is TGTGCCTGGAGGGGAGGGGCCAGGGCCACCGGGGAGCTGTTTTTT.